The TCR beta chain under discussion was sequenced for a study of lymphopenia after photon versus proton radiotherapy. As concerns this clone: What it recognizes is unknown.

The protocol was immunoSEQ multiplex PCR, while the TCRdb copy is restricted to in-frame clones and leaves out a portion. The sample has 20,000 to 30,000 clones; roughly 80% are singletons. This CDR3 is built from 13 residues. Germline CDR1 reads MNHEY; CDR2 reads SVGAGI. V was pared by 6 bases and J by 4 bases, with 12 bases between. Broader study findings: Post-nadir diversity loss with photons came from oligoclonal expansion, particularly CD8+ Temra cells. A bigger post-nadir fall in TCR diversity correlated inversely with survival time in deceased patients. Relative stability marked proton patients; photon patients lost diversity and naive cells. Authors raise, but do not show, better survival with proton therapy.

This clonotype originated in a man in his forties with gastric cancer. The material sequenced was peripheral blood, taken from a patient treated with photon-based radiotherapy. This chain connects TRBV6-5 to TRBJ1-1, with D possibly TRBD1 on 6 matching bases. The DNA for the CDR3 is TGTGCCAGCAGGCGACAGGCAGGCACTGAAGCTTTCTTT. It encodes CASRRQAGTEAFF.